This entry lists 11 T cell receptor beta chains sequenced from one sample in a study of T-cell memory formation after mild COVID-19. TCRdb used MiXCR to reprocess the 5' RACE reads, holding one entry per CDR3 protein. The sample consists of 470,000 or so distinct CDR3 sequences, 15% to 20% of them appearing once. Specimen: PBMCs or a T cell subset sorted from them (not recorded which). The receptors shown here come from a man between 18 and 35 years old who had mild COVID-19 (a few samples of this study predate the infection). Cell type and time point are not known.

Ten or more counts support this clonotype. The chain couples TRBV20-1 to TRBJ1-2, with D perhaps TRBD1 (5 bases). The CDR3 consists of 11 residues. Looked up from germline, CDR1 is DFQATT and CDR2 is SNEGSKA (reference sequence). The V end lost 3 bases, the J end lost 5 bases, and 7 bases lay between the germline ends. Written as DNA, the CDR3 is TGCAGTGCTAGCGGGGGGTATGGCTACACCTTC. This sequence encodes CSASGGYGYTF.

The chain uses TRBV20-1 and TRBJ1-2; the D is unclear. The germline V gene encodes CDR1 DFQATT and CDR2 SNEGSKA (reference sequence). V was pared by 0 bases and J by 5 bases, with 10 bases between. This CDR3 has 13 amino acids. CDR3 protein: CSARDRGWYGYTF. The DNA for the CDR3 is TGCAGTGCTAGAGATAGAGGGTGGTATGGCTACACCTTC.

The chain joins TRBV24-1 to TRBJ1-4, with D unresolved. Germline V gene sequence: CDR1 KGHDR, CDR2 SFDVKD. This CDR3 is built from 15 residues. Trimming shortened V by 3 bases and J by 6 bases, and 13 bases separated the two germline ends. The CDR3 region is CATSDVSGVDEKLFF. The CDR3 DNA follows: TGTGCCACCAGTGATGTATCTGGGGTGGATGAAAAACTGTTTTTT.

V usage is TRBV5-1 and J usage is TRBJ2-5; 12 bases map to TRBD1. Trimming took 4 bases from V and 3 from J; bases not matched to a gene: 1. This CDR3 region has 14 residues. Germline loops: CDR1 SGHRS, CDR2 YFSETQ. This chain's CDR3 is CASSGTGGEETQYF. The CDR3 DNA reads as TGCGCCAGCAGCGGGACAGGGGGCGAAGAGACCCAGTACTTC.

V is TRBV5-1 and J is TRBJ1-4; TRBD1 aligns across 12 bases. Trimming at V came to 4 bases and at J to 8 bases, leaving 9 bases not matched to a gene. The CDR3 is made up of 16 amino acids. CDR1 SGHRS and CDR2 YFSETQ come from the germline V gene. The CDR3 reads CASSGGQGAPREKLFF. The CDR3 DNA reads TGCGCCAGCAGCGGGGGACAGGGGGCGCCCCGGGAAAAACTGTTTTTT.

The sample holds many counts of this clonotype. CDR3 amino acids: CASSQDNYGYTF. The DNA of the CDR3 is TGTGCCAGCAGCCAAGACAACTATGGCTACACCTTC. The V call is TRBV4-2, the J call TRBJ1-2; D remains unclear. The CDR3 covers 12 residues. V lost 0 bases to trimming and J lost 2 bases, with 1 base between them. CDR1 and CDR2 from the germline V gene are LGHNA and YNFKEQ.

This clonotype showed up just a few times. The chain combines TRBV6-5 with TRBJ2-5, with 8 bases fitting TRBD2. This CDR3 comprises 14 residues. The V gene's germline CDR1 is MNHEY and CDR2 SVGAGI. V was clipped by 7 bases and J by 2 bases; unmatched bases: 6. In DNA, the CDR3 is TGTGCCAGCACTCGGGGGGGCTCTCAAGAGACCCAGTACTTC. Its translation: CASTRGGSQETQYF.

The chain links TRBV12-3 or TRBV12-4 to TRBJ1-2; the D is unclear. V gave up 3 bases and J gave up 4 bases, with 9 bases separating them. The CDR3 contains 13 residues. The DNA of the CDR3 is TGTGCCAGCAGTTTTCGACGTAGCTATGGCTACACCTTC. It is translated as CASSFRRSYGYTF.

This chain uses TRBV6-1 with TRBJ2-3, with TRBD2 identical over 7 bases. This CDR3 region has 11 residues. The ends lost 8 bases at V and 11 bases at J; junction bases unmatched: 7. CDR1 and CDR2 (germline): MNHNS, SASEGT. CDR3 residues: CASARGDLQYF. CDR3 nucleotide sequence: TGTGCCAGCGCTCGGGGGGACTTGCAGTATTTT.

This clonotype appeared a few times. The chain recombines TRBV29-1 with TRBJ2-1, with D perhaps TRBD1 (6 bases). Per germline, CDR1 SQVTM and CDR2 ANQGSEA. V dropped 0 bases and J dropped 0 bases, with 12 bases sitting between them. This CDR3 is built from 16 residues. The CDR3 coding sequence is TGCAGCGTTGAAGATCTAGGGGGATTCTCCTACAATGAGCAGTTCTTC. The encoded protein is CSVEDLGGFSYNEQFF.

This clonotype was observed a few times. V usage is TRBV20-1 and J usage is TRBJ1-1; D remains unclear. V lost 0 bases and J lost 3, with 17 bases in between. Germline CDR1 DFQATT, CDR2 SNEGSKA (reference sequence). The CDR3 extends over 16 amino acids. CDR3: CSAREGLHGYDTEAFF. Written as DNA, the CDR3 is TGCAGTGCTAGAGAGGGGTTACACGGCTATGACACTGAAGCTTTCTTT.